The text below deals with one T cell receptor beta chain. This record comes from a study of blood T cell repertoires in COVID-19. Using immunoSEQ multiplex PCR, the repertoire was profiled, and TCRdb retains in-frame clones only, with some absent. In the table there are tens of thousands of clones, roughly 80% of which are singletons. The germline CDR1 and CDR2 sequences are KGHSH and LQKENI. The CDR3 length is 14 residues. V lost 5 bases to trimming and J lost 5 bases, with 13 bases between them. The sequencing sample was made of peripheral blood. This receptor was taken from a man between 50 and 59 years old with COVID-19, enrolled during active disease. The chain employs TRBV18 and TRBJ2-1, with D perhaps TRBD1 (6 bases). CDR3 sequence (DNA): TGTGCCAGCTCAATCCGGGACAACAACAATGAGCAGTTCTTC. This codes for CASSIRDNNNEQFF.